These 2 T cell receptor beta chains originate from one sample sequenced in a study of cytomegalovirus exposure and HLA in healthy donors. The PCR contained 60 Vbeta and 13 Jbeta primers. Assay: immunoSEQ multiplex PCR; the TCRdb copy retains only in-frame clones and omits some. In the table there are tens of thousands of clones, around 10% of which are singletons. Sequences were obtained from PBMCs. The source is a man aged 55 to 70 in good health and CMV-seropositive.

The rearrangement links TRBV19 to TRBJ2-4; 10 positions agree with TRBD1. From germline, CDR1 is LNHDA and CDR2 SQIVND (reference sequence). Trimming removed 5 bases from V and 1 base from J; junction bases left unmatched: 8. The CDR3 extends over 17 amino acids. CDR3 sequence: CASSPGTGAVAKNIQYF. For the CDR3, the DNA is TGTGCCAGTAGTCCCGGGACAGGGGCCGTTGCCAAAAACATTCAGTACTTC.

The chain uses TRBV2 and TRBJ1-4, with TRBD1 identical over 10 bases. The trim removed 6 bases at V and 7 bases at J, leaving 5 bases unmatched. Germline V gene data show CDR1 as SNHLY and CDR2 as FYNNEI. The CDR3 has 14 residues. CDR3 in amino acids: CASRGQGGGEKLFF. In nucleotides, the CDR3 is TGTGCCAGCAGAGGACAGGGGGGAGGTGAAAAACTGTTTTTT.